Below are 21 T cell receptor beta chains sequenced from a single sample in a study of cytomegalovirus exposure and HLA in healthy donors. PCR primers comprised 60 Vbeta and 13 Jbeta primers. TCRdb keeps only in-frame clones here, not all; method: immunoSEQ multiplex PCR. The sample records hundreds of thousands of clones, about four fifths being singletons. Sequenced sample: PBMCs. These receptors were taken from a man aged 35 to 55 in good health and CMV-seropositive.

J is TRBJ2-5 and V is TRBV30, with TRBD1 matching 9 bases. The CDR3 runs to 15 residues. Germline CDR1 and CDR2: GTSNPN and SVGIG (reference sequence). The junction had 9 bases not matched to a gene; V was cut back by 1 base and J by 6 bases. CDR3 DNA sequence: TGTGCCTGGAGTGGATCGGGACAGGGTTTAAAGACCCAGTACTTC. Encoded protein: CAWSGSGQGLKTQYF.

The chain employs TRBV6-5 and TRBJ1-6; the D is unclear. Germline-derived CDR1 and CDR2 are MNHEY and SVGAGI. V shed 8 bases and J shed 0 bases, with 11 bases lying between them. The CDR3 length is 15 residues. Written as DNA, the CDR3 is TGTGCCAGCGTAGGAGGGAGCTCCTATAATTCACCCCTCCACTTT. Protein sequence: CASVGGSSYNSPLHF.

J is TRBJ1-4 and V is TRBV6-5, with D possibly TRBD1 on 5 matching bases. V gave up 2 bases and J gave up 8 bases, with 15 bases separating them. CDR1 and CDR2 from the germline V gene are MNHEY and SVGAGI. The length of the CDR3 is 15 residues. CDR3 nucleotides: TGTGCCAGCAGTTACCTAGGGGCCGTGGGCGAAAAACTGTTTTTT. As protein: CASSYLGAVGEKLFF.

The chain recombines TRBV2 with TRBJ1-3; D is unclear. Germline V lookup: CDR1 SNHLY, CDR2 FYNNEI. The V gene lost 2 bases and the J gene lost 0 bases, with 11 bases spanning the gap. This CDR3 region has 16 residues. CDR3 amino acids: CASSENWQASGNTIYF. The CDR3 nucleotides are TGTGCCAGCAGTGAAAATTGGCAGGCCTCTGGAAACACCATATATTTT.

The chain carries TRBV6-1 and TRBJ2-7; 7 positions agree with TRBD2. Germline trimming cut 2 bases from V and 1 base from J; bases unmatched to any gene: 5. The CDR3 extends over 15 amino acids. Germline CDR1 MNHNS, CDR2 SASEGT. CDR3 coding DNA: TGTGCCAGCAGTGAACCTGGGGAGGGATCCTACGAGCAGTACGTC. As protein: CASSEPGEGSYEQYV.

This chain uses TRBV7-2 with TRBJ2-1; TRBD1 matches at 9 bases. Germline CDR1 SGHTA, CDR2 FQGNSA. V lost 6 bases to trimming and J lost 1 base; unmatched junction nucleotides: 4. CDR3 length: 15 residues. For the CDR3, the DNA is TGTGCCAGCAGTTTGGACAGGGGATCCTACAATGAGCAGTTCTTC. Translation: CASSLDRGSYNEQFF.

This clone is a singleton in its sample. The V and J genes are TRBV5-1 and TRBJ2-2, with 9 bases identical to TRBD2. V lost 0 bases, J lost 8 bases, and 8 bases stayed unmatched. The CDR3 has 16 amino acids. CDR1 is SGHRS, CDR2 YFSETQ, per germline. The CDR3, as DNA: TGCGCCAGCAGCTTGGGGCTAGCGGGAATGGAGGGGGAGCTGTTTTTT. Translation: CASSLGLAGMEGELFF.

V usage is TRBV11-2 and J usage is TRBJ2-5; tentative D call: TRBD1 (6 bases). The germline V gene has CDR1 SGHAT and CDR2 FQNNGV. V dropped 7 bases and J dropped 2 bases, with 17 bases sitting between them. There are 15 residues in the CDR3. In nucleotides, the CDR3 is TGTGCCAGCAACCTCAGGGGTTGGGGGCAAGAGACCCAGTACTTC. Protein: CASNLRGWGQETQYF.

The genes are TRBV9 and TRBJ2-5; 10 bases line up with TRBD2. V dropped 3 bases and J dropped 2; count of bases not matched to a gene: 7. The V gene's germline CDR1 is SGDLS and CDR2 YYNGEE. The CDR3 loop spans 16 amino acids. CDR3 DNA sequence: TGTGCCAGCAGCGCTAGCACTAGCGGGGCACAAGAGACCCAGTACTTC. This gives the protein CASSASTSGAQETQYF.

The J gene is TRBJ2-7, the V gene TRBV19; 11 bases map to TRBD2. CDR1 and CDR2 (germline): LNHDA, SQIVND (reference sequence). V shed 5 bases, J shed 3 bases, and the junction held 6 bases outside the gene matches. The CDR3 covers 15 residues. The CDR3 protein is CASSAAGTSGYEQYF. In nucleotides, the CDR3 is TGTGCCAGTAGTGCGGCCGGGACTAGCGGCTACGAGCAGTACTTC.

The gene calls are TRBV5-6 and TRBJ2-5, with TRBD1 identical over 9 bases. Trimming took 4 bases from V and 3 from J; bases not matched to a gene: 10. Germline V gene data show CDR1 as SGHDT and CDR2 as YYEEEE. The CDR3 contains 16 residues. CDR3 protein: CASSALGTGKKETQYF. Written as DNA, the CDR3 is TGTGCCAGCAGCGCCCTCGGGACAGGGAAAAAAGAGACCCAGTACTTC.

CDR3 residues: CASSEGAGASYEQYF. CDR3 DNA: TGTGCCAGCAGTGAAGGGGCGGGAGCGTCCTACGAGCAGTACTTC. The V gene is TRBV6-4, the J gene TRBJ2-7; 7 nucleotides align to TRBD2. Germline CDR1 is MRHNA and CDR2 is SNTAGT. The CDR3 length is 15 residues. Trimming removed 3 bases from V and 1 base from J; junction bases left unmatched: 6.

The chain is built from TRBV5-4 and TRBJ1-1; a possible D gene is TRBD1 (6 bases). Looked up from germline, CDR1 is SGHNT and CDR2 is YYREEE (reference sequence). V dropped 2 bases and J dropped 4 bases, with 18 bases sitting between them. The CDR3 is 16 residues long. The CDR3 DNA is TGTGCCAGCAGCTTAGGAGACAGGTCCAAGGCCACTGAAGCTTTCTTT. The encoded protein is CASSLGDRSKATEAFF.

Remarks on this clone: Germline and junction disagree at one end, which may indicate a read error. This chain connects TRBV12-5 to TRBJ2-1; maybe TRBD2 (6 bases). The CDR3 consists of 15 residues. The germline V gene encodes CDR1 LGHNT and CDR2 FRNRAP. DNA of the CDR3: TGTGCTAGTGGGTTGGTAGGAGGGTATCGCTTCGGACAGTTCTTC. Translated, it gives CASGLVGGYRFGQFF.

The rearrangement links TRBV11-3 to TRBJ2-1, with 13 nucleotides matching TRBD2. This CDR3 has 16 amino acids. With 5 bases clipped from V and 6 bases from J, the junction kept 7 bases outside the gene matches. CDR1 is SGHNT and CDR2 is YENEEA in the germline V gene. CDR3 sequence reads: CASSLRTSGRVNEQFF. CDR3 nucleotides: TGTGCCAGCAGCCTTCGTACTAGCGGGAGGGTCAATGAGCAGTTCTTC.

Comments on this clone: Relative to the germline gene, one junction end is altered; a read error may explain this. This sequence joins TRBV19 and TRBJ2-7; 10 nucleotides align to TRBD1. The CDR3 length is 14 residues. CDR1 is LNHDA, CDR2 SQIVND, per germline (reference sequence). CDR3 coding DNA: TGTGCCGGTAGTGGGACAGGGGTCTCCTACGAGCAGTACTTC. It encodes CAGSGTGVSYEQYF.

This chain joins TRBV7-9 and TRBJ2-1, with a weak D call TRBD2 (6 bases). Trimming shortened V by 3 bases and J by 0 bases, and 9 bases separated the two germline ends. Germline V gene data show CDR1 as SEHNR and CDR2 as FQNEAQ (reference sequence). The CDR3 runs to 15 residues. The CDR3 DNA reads TGTGCCAGCAGCTTGGCGGGAATCTCCTACAATGAGCAGTTCTTC. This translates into CASSLAGISYNEQFF.

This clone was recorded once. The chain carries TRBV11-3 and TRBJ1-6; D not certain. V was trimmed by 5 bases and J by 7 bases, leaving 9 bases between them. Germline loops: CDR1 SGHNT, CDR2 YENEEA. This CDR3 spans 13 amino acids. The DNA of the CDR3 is TGTGCCAGCAGCCTGACGGAGAATTCACCCCTCCACTTT. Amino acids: CASSLTENSPLHF.

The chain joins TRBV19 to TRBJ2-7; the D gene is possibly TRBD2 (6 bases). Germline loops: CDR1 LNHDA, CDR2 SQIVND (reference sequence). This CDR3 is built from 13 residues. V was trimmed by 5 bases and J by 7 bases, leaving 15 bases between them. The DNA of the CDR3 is TGTGCCAGTAGTTCGACGGTGGCGGGGGAGCAGTACTTC. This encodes CASSSTVAGEQYF. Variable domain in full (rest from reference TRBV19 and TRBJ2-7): DGGITQSPKYLFRKEGQNVTLSCEQNLNHDAMYWYRQDPGQGLRLIYYSQIVNDFQKGDIAEGYSVSREKKESFPLTVTSAQKNPTAFYLCASSSTVAGEQYFGPGTRLTVT.

The CDR3 nucleotides are TGCGCCAGCAGCCAAGATCTCAGGGACAGGCCCCCTGAAGCTTTCTTT. Amino acids: CASSQDLRDRPPEAFF. The V and J genes are TRBV4-1 and TRBJ1-1; 8 bases line up with TRBD1. CDR3 length: 16 amino acids. The germline gives CDR1 MGHRA, CDR2 YSYEKL. V was clipped by 0 bases and J by 6 bases; unmatched bases: 9.

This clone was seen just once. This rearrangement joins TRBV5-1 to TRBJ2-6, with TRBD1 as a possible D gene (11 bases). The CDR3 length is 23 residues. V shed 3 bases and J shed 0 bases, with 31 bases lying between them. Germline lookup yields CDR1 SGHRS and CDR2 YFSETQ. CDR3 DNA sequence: TGCGCCAGCAGCTCCGGACAGGGGGCAGTAGCGGGAGGCTCCCGCTCTGGGGCCAACGTCCTGACTTTC. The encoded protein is CASSSGQGAVAGGSRSGANVLTF.